This T cell receptor beta chain was found in a study of shared clonotypes between healthy human individuals. V lost 5 bases to trimming and J lost 5 bases; unmatched junction nucleotides: 11. Germline V gene lookup returns CDR1 SGHAT and CDR2 FQNNGV. The CDR3 runs to 15 residues. For each subset, genomic DNA was distributed in equal portions over several immunoSEQ plates. Original handling: In the immunoSEQ data, sequences were junction-only and lacked quality scores, so filtering differed. Profiled with immunoSEQ multiplex PCR; TCRdb holds only in-frame clones, not every one. That table is the source of V, J and clone size, and D and trimming were worked out from the DNA. The data contain approximately 500,000 clones, 70% to 80% of them singletons.

The gene calls are TRBV11-2 and TRBJ2-5; TRBD2 matches at 7 bases. This TCR derives from a woman aged 40 to 50 in good health. Some clones in this sample may be carry-over from other donors' samples. The sample taken for sequencing was PBMCs. DNA for the CDR3: TGTGCCAGCAGCCTCTTGGGGAGGGCGGGGGAGACCCAGTACTTC. Protein: CASSLLGRAGETQYF.